One and the same sample provided the 32 T cell receptor beta chains below, sequenced in a study of OX40 agonist ivuxolimab in advanced cancers. Repertoires were generated with immunoSEQ multiplex PCR, while TCRdb's copy carries only in-frame clones and drops some. The profile shows tens of thousands of clones, around 91% of them singletons. Material: CD4+ or CD8+ T cells sorted from blood, obtained in a trial of the OX40 agonist ivuxolimab. The receptors originated from an adult with an advanced solid tumor such as melanoma, head and neck, liver or kidney cancer.

V is TRBV4-3 and J is TRBJ2-7; D remains ambiguous. CDR1 and CDR2 from the germline V gene are LGHNA and YSLEER. V lost 4 bases to trimming and J lost 1 base, with 11 bases between them. The CDR3 spans 14 residues. Here the CDR3 reads CASSPGALSYEQYF. The DNA for the CDR3 is TGCGCCAGCAGCCCAGGCGCGCTTTCCTACGAGCAGTACTTC.

This chain uses TRBV19 with TRBJ2-7; tentative D call: TRBD1 (6 bases). The germline CDR1 and CDR2 sequences are LNHDA and SQIVND (reference sequence). Trimming removed 0 bases at V and 4 bases at J, with 10 bases between. The CDR3 is 14 residues long. The CDR3 coding sequence is TGTGCCAGTAGTATAGAGGCAGGGGATTACGAGCAGTACTTC. It translates to CASSIEAGDYEQYF.

The chain joins TRBV27 to TRBJ2-7; TRBD1 matches 8 bases. Germline values: CDR1 MNHEY, CDR2 SMNVEV (reference sequence). The CDR3 spans 15 residues. V shed 6 bases and J 2 bases; nucleotides not matched to a gene: 9. For the CDR3, the DNA is TGTGCCAGCAGAATTATCGGGACAGGAGCCTACGAGCAGTACTTC. Translated, it gives CASRIIGTGAYEQYF.

The chain recombines TRBV5-5 with TRBJ2-7; TRBD1 agrees at 7 bases. CDR1 SGHKS and CDR2 YYEKEE come from the germline V gene (reference sequence). The V gene end was trimmed by 4 bases and the J gene end by 2 bases; junction bases not matched to a gene: 6. The CDR3 covers 14 residues. CDR3 bases: TGTGCCAGCAGCCTACTGACAGGGACCTACGAGCAGTACTTC. Encoded protein: CASSLLTGTYEQYF.

CDR3 DNA: TGTGCCAGCAGCCAAGAAGCCACTTTAAGTACTGAAGCTTTCTTT. Translation gives CASSQEATLSTEAFF. This chain joins TRBV4-2 and TRBJ1-1; D remains unclear. This CDR3 is built from 15 residues. V was shortened by 0 bases and J by 5 bases, with 13 bases between the two germline ends. The germline V gene encodes CDR1 LGHNA and CDR2 YNFKEQ.

The CDR3 coding sequence is TGCAGCGTAGGACAGGGGAGGGACACTGAAGCTTTCTTT. It codes for CSVGQGRDTEAFF. V and J are TRBV29-1 and TRBJ1-1; TRBD1 matches at 9 bases. The CDR3 is 13 amino acids. CDR1 and CDR2 (germline): SQVTM, ANQGSEA. Germline trimming cut 6 bases from V and 3 bases from J; bases unmatched to any gene: 5.

V usage is TRBV7-9 and J usage is TRBJ2-2, with a weak D call TRBD2 (5 bases). This CDR3 comprises 14 residues. The V gene's germline CDR1 is SEHNR and CDR2 FQNEAQ (reference sequence). With 6 bases removed from V and 3 bases from J, the gap between germline ends came to 11 bases. The CDR3 reads CASSSDLYTGELFF. The CDR3 region has the DNA TGTGCCAGCAGTTCGGACTTATACACCGGGGAGCTGTTTTTT.

This clone was counted once. V gene TRBV15 combines with J gene TRBJ1-1; D unresolved. There are 14 residues in the CDR3. Germline V gene data show CDR1 as LNHNV and CDR2 as YYDKDF (reference sequence). The V gene lost 0 bases and the J gene lost 3 bases, with 8 bases spanning the gap. CDR3 bases: TGTGCCACCAGCAGAGACGGGTGGGACACTGAAGCTTTCTTT. It codes for CATSRDGWDTEAFF.

The chain couples TRBV19 to TRBJ2-3; 7 nucleotides agree with TRBD1. Germline trimming cut 9 bases from V and 1 base from J; bases unmatched to any gene: 4. Germline-derived CDR1 and CDR2 are LNHDA and SQIVND (reference sequence). The CDR3 runs 13 residues. CDR3 DNA sequence: TGTGCCAGCTCTACAGGGGGCACAGATACGCAGTATTTT. This gives the protein CASSTGGTDTQYF.

Only one count was recorded for this clone. CDR3 DNA sequence: TGCAGCGTCGCTAGCGGCCCCAACAATGAGCAGTTCTTC. This codes for CSVASGPNNEQFF. The rearrangement uses TRBV29-1 and TRBJ2-1; 7 bases map to TRBD2. Germline V gene data show CDR1 as SQVTM and CDR2 as ANQGSEA. The CDR3 consists of 13 residues. The V and J ends lost 6 bases and 5 bases, in that order; junction bases with no gene match: 7.

The chain combines TRBV4-2 with TRBJ2-7, with no clear D. Trimming pared 0 bases from V and 2 bases from J, leaving 14 bases between. The CDR3 loop spans 16 amino acids. Germline V gene lookup returns CDR1 LGHNA and CDR2 YNFKEQ. The CDR3 sequence: CASSQDVWENTYEQYF. The CDR3 region has the DNA TGTGCCAGCAGCCAAGATGTTTGGGAAAATACCTACGAGCAGTACTTC.

The gene calls are TRBV4-1 and TRBJ2-3; D is unresolved. This CDR3 spans 15 amino acids. The ends were cut back, 2 bases at V and 0 bases at J, with 9 bases in the middle. Germline V gene data show CDR1 as MGHRA and CDR2 as YSYEKL. CDR3 nucleotide sequence: TGCGCCAGCAGCCAACGACTGAGTAGCACAGATACGCAGTATTTT. Its protein is CASSQRLSSTDTQYF.

The chain carries TRBV4-3 and TRBJ1-1; no clear D. Trimming stripped 1 base from V and 5 bases from J, with 17 bases between. The CDR3 spans 16 residues. Germline V lookup: CDR1 LGHNA, CDR2 YSLEER. The CDR3 here is CASSQVWRALVTEAFF. The CDR3 nucleotides read TGCGCCAGCAGCCAAGTTTGGAGGGCTCTAGTGACTGAAGCTTTCTTT.

The V call is TRBV4-3, the J call TRBJ2-7; tentative D call: TRBD2 (5 bases). The germline V gene encodes CDR1 LGHNA and CDR2 YSLEER. This CDR3 comprises 14 residues. Between the trimmed V and J ends, which lost 0 bases and 7 bases, there was a span of 13 bases. The CDR3, as DNA: TGCGCCAGCAGCCAAGATTCGGGAACTTGGGAGCAGTACTTC. This translates into CASSQDSGTWEQYF.

The rearrangement uses TRBV19 and TRBJ2-7; maybe TRBD1 (6 bases). Germline V gene lookup returns CDR1 LNHDA and CDR2 SQIVND (reference sequence). The V end was cut by 3 bases, the J end by 1 base, with 10 bases between. The CDR3 loop spans 14 amino acids. In DNA form, the CDR3 reads TGTGCCAGTAGTATTACAGGGCAGTCCTACGAGCAGTACTTC. This encodes CASSITGQSYEQYF.

The V and J genes are TRBV5-6 and TRBJ2-1; D might be TRBD1 or TRBD2, each matching 5 bases. The CDR3 runs 16 residues. Germline CDR1 and CDR2: SGHDT and YYEEEE. V was cut by 4 bases and J by 7 bases, with 21 bases left in between. This CDR3 is CASSVGGQGFLNEQFF. CDR3 DNA sequence: TGTGCCAGCAGCGTGGGCGGGCAGGGCTTTTTGAATGAGCAGTTCTTC.

Comment on this clone: The likely explanation is a read error, given a far larger clone one base away. The chain is built from TRBV6-1 and TRBJ1-1; no clear D. The CDR3 is made up of 10 amino acids. The V gene lost 6 bases and the J gene lost 3 bases, with 2 bases spanning the gap. The V gene's germline CDR1 is MNHNS and CDR2 SASEGT. The CDR3 loop reads CASRDTEAFF. As DNA, the CDR3 is TGTGCCAGCAGGGACACTGAAGCTTTCTTT.

The chain links TRBV7-9 to TRBJ2-7; 8 bases match TRBD1. After removal of 4 bases from V and 5 bases from J, the junction contained 4 bases not matched to a gene. The CDR3 loop spans 13 amino acids. Germline V gene data show CDR1 as SEHNR and CDR2 as FQNEAQ (reference sequence). The CDR3 spells CASSSPDRDEQYF. CDR3 coding DNA: TGTGCCAGCAGCTCCCCGGACAGGGACGAGCAGTACTTC.

This chain links TRBV7-6 with TRBJ2-2; D remains ambiguous. Looked up from germline, CDR1 is SGHVS and CDR2 is FNYEAQ. The V gene lost 0 bases and the J gene lost 0 bases, with 5 bases spanning the gap. This CDR3 region has 15 residues. The CDR3 DNA follows: TGTGCCAGCAGCTTAGCGGGCCCGAACACCGGGGAGCTGTTTTTT. Translation: CASSLAGPNTGELFF.

This sequence joins TRBV5-6 and TRBJ1-2, with D possibly matching TRBD1 (5 bases). The CDR3 loop spans 15 amino acids. The germline CDR1 and CDR2 sequences are SGHDT and YYEEEE. Deletions cut 0 bases from V and 2 bases from J, with 11 bases between. CDR3 bases: TGTGCCAGCAGCTTGGGGGACCCTCGAAACTATGGCTACACCTTC. It encodes CASSLGDPRNYGYTF.

The chain couples TRBV10-3 to TRBJ1-5; D perhaps matches TRBD1 (5 bases). Per germline, CDR1 ENHRY and CDR2 SYGVKD. This CDR3 region has 15 residues. The ends were cut back, 2 bases at V and 3 bases at J, with 11 bases in the middle. The CDR3 coding sequence is TGTGCCATCAGTGAGGCAGGGAGCCACAATCAGCCCCAGCATTTT. Its translation is CAISEAGSHNQPQHF.

CDR3 nucleotides: TGCGCCAGCAGCCAAGCCTTCGCGGAAAGGACTGAAGCTTTCTTT. Translation gives CASSQAFAERTEAFF. The chain combines TRBV4-1 with TRBJ1-1; D uncertain. Trimming pared 1 base from V and 5 bases from J, leaving 14 bases between. This CDR3 is built from 15 residues. CDR1 MGHRA and CDR2 YSYEKL come from the germline V gene.

The chain combines TRBV19 with TRBJ1-2; D possibly corresponds to TRBD1 (5 bases). Germline-derived CDR1 and CDR2 are LNHDA and SQIVND (reference sequence). The CDR3 consists of 14 residues. The V gene lost 1 base and the J gene lost 4 bases, with 10 bases spanning the gap. CDR3 protein: CASSIAGTFYGYTF. CDR3 DNA: TGTGCCAGTAGTATAGCGGGGACTTTCTATGGCTACACCTTC.

The J gene is TRBJ2-7, the V gene TRBV5-1; weak D call: TRBD2 (6 bases). There are 16 residues in the CDR3. Germline-derived CDR1 and CDR2 are SGHRS and YFSETQ. V lost 2 bases, J lost 1 base, and 16 bases lay in between. CDR3 loop: CASSFNMVADSYEQYF. The CDR3 DNA follows: TGCGCCAGCAGCTTCAATATGGTAGCGGATTCCTACGAGCAGTACTTC.

CDR3 sequence: CASSFDSSPINYGYTF. Here the CDR3 DNA reads TGTGCCAGCAGTTTTGACAGTTCGCCTATTAACTATGGCTACACCTTC. The genes are TRBV27 and TRBJ1-2; tentatively, D is TRBD1 (5 bases). The germline CDR1 and CDR2 sequences are MNHEY and SMNVEV (reference sequence). Between the trimmed V and J ends, which lost 3 bases and 1 base, there was a span of 15 bases. This CDR3 has 16 amino acids.

The rearrangement joins TRBV30 to TRBJ2-7; D ambiguous. Germline values: CDR1 GTSNPN, CDR2 SVGIG (reference sequence). CDR3 size: 15 residues. With 2 bases removed from V and 1 base from J, the gap between germline ends came to 15 bases. The CDR3 spells CAWSRINSASYEQYF. The CDR3 coding sequence is TGTGCCTGGAGTCGTATCAATTCGGCGTCCTACGAGCAGTACTTC.

The chain uses TRBV28 and TRBJ1-5, with 11 bases matching TRBD1. CDR1 is MDHEN, CDR2 SYDVKM, per germline. V shed 4 bases and J 6 bases; nucleotides not matched to a gene: 5. CDR3 size: 15 residues. The CDR3 region is CASSSGQGGSQPQHF. CDR3 nucleotides: TGTGCCAGCAGTTCGGGACAGGGGGGGAGTCAGCCCCAGCATTTT. Full variable domain (outside the CDR3, taken from reference TRBV28 and TRBJ1-5): DVKVTQSSRYLVKRTGEKVFLECVQDMDHENMFWYRQDPGLGLRLIYFSYDVKMKEKGDIPEGYSVSREKKERFSLILESASTNQTSMYLCASSSGQGGSQPQHFGDGTRLSIL.

The chain joins TRBV19 to TRBJ1-2, with D unclear. The CDR3 covers 11 residues. Trimming removed 11 bases from V and 1 base from J, with 8 bases in between. Looked up from germline, CDR1 is LNHDA and CDR2 is SQIVND (reference sequence). CDR3 loop: CASGNNYGYTF. The CDR3 DNA follows: TGTGCCTCCGGGAATAACTATGGCTACACCTTC.

CDR3 sequence: CASSYSKTSDIQYF. The CDR3 coding sequence is TGTGCCAGCAGTTACTCGAAGACTAGTGACATTCAGTACTTC. J is TRBJ2-4 and V is TRBV6-6; D is possibly TRBD2 (6 bases). Germline loops: CDR1 MNHNY, CDR2 SVGAGI (reference sequence). V lost 0 bases and J 8 bases, leaving 11 bases between the germline ends. The CDR3 contains 14 residues.

The chain combines TRBV5-1 with TRBJ2-7, with TRBD2 matching 9 bases. This CDR3 comprises 16 residues. Losses at the gene ends were 2 bases for V and 6 bases for J; bases not matched to a gene: 12. From germline, CDR1 is SGHRS and CDR2 YFSETQ. CDR3 nucleotide sequence: TGCGCCAGCAGCTTTGGTGTTGATAGCGGGAGTTTCGAGCAGTACTTC. Amino acids: CASSFGVDSGSFEQYF.

A few counts support this clone. This chain connects TRBV2 to TRBJ1-1; D ambiguous. In germline, CDR1 is SNHLY, CDR2 FYNNEI. The CDR3 length is 13 residues. The germline V and J ends were trimmed by 0 bases and 7 bases, with 9 bases remaining between them. Here the CDR3 reads CASSEALRLEAFF. The CDR3 nucleotides read TGTGCCAGCAGTGAAGCGCTTCGGCTTGAAGCTTTCTTT.

The chain combines TRBV19 with TRBJ2-7, with 8 bases aligning to TRBD1. With V trimmed by 6 bases and J by 4 bases, 14 bases remained unmatched. The CDR3 spans 16 residues. The V gene's germline CDR1 is LNHDA and CDR2 SQIVND (reference sequence). The CDR3 region has the DNA TGTGCCAGTAGGGACCAAACCGGGACAGGTCGATACGAGCAGTACTTC. It codes for CASRDQTGTGRYEQYF.